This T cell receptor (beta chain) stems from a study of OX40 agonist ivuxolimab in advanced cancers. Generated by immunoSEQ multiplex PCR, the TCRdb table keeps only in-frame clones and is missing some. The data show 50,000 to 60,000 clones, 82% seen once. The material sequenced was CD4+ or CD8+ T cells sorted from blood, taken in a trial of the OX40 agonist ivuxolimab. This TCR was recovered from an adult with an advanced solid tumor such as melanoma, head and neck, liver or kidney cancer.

The CDR3 region has the DNA TGTGCCAGTAGTATAGAAGGAGCCAACGAGCAGTACTTC. Its translation: CASSIEGANEQYF. The genes are TRBV19 and TRBJ2-7, with D unresolved. This CDR3 is built from 13 residues. Germline CDR1 reads LNHDA; CDR2 reads SQIVND (reference sequence). The germline V and J ends were trimmed by 0 bases and 5 bases, with 8 bases remaining between them.